The rows below give T cell receptor beta chains drawn from one sample of a study of cytomegalovirus exposure and HLA in healthy donors. The protocol was immunoSEQ multiplex PCR, while the TCRdb copy is restricted to in-frame clones and leaves out a portion. Of approximately 160,000 clones listed, around 79% are singletons. Sequencing used PBMCs. These receptors originate from a woman aged 40 to 50 in good health and CMV-seropositive. The CDR3 runs from the conserved cysteine through the conserved F or W. Each record gives: V gene, J gene, D gene, CDR3 protein. A D gene is named only where the DNA matches it firmly.

TRBV7-2	TRBJ1-1	NA	CASSLRGTEAFF
TRBV28	TRBJ2-1	TRBD2	CASSLLASGRYEQFF
TRBV10-3	TRBJ2-1	NA	CAISERDSYNEQFF
TRBV7-2	TRBJ1-2	TRBD1	CASSPRDRGDYGYTF
TRBV4-2	TRBJ1-3	TRBD1	CASSQQGQALAGNTIYF
TRBV6-4	TRBJ2-3	TRBD2	CASSDSAGGPDTQYF
TRBV7-2	TRBJ1-1	NA	CASSFPPGGRNTEAFF
TRBV11-2	TRBJ1-3	NA	CASSLMSSGNTIYF
TRBV6-5	TRBJ2-1	NA	CASSYENPSYNEQFF
TRBV5-1	TRBJ1-1	NA	CASSQGENTEAFF
TRBV5-1	TRBJ1-5	TRBD1	CASSSEGQENQPQHF
TRBV25-1	TRBJ2-7	NA	CASSEWGDGSYEQYF
TRBV18	TRBJ2-2	TRBD1	CASSPTGTNTGELFF
TRBV5-6	TRBJ2-7	TRBD2	CASSRTSGITEQYF
TRBV7-9	TRBJ2-2	NA	CASSLLGNTGELFF
TRBV11-3	TRBJ1-1	NA	CASSLNDQGSAEAFF
TRBV28	TRBJ1-3	TRBD1	CASSSTGAGNTIYF
TRBV25-1	TRBJ2-3	TRBD2	CASSVQSGGGTDTQYF
TRBV2	TRBJ2-1	NA	CARWFYSRSRAIPCNEQFF
TRBV18	TRBJ1-1	NA	CASSPAENTEAFF
TRBV6-6	TRBJ1-6	NA	CASLQGVVSLLHF
TRBV19	TRBJ2-7	NA	CASSPGHLGEQYF
TRBV30	TRBJ2-7	NA	CAWKDTYEQYF
TRBV19	TRBJ1-5	TRBD1	CASTLGTGLHQPQHF
TRBV5-4	TRBJ1-1	TRBD1	CASSARDRGNTEAFF
TRBV29-1	TRBJ2-5	NA	CSVDKGSLPETQYF
TRBV10-3	TRBJ2-7	NA	CAISGGESYEQYF
TRBV7-2	TRBJ2-5	TRBD1	CASTSGTGALKETQYF
TRBV28	TRBJ2-3	TRBD2	CASSSPLERGPYTDTQYF
TRBV5-1	TRBJ2-3	NA	CASSLGGADTQYF
TRBV13	TRBJ2-7	TRBD2	CASRKTAGGGYEQYF
TRBV10-1	TRBJ2-1	NA	CASSNRGGNEQFF
TRBV28	TRBJ2-7	TRBD2	CASSFWRGVNEQYF
TRBV5-1	TRBJ2-3	TRBD1	CASSLTTPGTGGVDTQYF
TRBV19	TRBJ2-2	NA	CASTPGQRLRTGELFF
TRBV30	TRBJ1-1	TRBD1	CAWGGQWGETEAFF
TRBV28	TRBJ2-2	NA	CASQGSNTGELFF
TRBV14	TRBJ1-5	TRBD1	CASSPSRTGYSNQPQHF
TRBV28	TRBJ2-7	NA	CASSLGGSYEQYF
TRBV11-2	TRBJ2-1	NA	CASSLDRGALGEQFF
TRBV7-8	TRBJ2-7	TRBD2	CASSLREGSYEQYF
TRBV11-2	TRBJ2-3	NA	CASSLEPETSTDTQYF
TRBV6-5	TRBJ2-7	NA	CASSKTGPGGQYF
TRBV12-5	TRBJ2-2	NA	CASGIGSGLTGELFF